This is a list of T cell receptor beta chains from one sample in a study of OX40 agonist ivuxolimab in advanced cancers. Sequencing used immunoSEQ multiplex PCR; TCRdb keeps in-frame clones, though not all of them. This table holds some 35,000 clones, about three quarters found once. The sequencing here drew on CD4+ or CD8+ T cells sorted from blood, taken in a trial of the OX40 agonist ivuxolimab. Receptors originate from an adult with an advanced solid tumor such as melanoma, head and neck, liver or kidney cancer. Each CDR3 is given with its conserved first and last residue. A D gene is named only where the DNA matches it firmly. Clone sizes are given selectively: once, few, many, or a class where the clone is expanded.

j_gene | v_gene | abundance | d_gene | CDR3nt | CDR3aa
TRBJ1-2 | TRBV4-1 | NA | TRBD1 | TGCGCCAGCAGCCAAGACCTACAGGGGGCTGGGGGCTACACCTTC | CASSQDLQGAGGYTF
TRBJ2-7 | TRBV10-3 | NA | NA | TGTGCCATCAGTGAGTCGGGGGTAGGGCCGAGCTCCTACGAGCAGTACTTC | CAISESGVGPSSYEQYF
TRBJ2-7 | TRBV10-3 | NA | NA | TGTGCCATCAGTGAGCCCGGGAGCGAGCAGTACTTC | CAISEPGSEQYF
TRBJ2-3 | TRBV5-1 | NA | NA | TGCGCCAGCAGCTTGGGACTTGACGCCTTCACAGATACGCAGTATTTT | CASSLGLDAFTDTQYF
TRBJ2-1 | TRBV5-1 | few | TRBD1 | TGCGCCAGCAGAGTACAGGGGGCCTACAATGAGCAGTTCTTC | CASRVQGAYNEQFF
TRBJ2-3 | TRBV29-1 | NA | NA | TGCAGCGTTGAAGCGGGATTTAGCACAGATACGCAGTATTTT | CSVEAGFSTDTQYF
TRBJ2-7 | TRBV27 | NA | NA | TGTGCCAGCAGGCCTCACGAGGCCTACGAGCAGTACTTC | CASRPHEAYEQYF
TRBJ1-4 | TRBV19 | once | NA | TGTGCCAGTAGTAATTACCGGCAGACTACTAATGAAAAACTGTTTTTT | CASSNYRQTTNEKLFF
TRBJ1-5 | TRBV10-3 | NA | NA | TGTGCCATCAATGGGGAGTTCGATCAGCCCCAGCATTTT | CAINGEFDQPQHF
TRBJ2-7 | TRBV7-2 | NA | NA | TGTGCCAGCAGCTCGGGGAGGAACGGGGAGCAGTACTTC | CASSSGRNGEQYF
TRBJ2-7 | TRBV5-1 | once | NA | TGCGCCAGCGGGAATTCCTACGAGCAGTACTTC | CASGNSYEQYF
TRBJ2-7 | TRBV4-1 | NA | NA | TGCGCCAGCAGCCAAGATAGCTACTACGAGCAGTACTTC | CASSQDSYYEQYF
TRBJ1-4 | TRBV6-5 | NA | NA | TGTGCCAGCAGGATTACAAGGAATAATGAAAAACTGTTTTTT | CASRITRNNEKLFF
TRBJ1-2 | TRBV28 | NA | NA | TGTGCCAGCAGTTCAACAGGGAAATTAAGCTATGGCTACACCTTC | CASSSTGKLSYGYTF
TRBJ2-3 | TRBV6-1 | NA | NA | TGTGCCAGCAGCGAACAGAGCTCTAGCACAGATACGCAGTATTTT | CASSEQSSSTDTQYF
TRBJ1-5 | TRBV30 | medium-sized | NA | TGTGCCTGGGGAAACGCAGGGGACAATCAGCCCCAGCATTTT | CAWGNAGDNQPQHF
TRBJ2-5 | TRBV4-1 | NA | NA | TGCGCCAGCAGCCCTATGGGTTTCGGGGAGACCCAGTACTTC | CASSPMGFGETQYF
TRBJ1-1 | TRBV4-1 | few | NA | TGCGCCAGCAGCCAAGATGCGAGGAACAGCCTGAACACTGAAGCTTTCTTT | CASSQDARNSLNTEAFF
TRBJ2-2 | TRBV19 | NA | TRBD1 | TGTGCCAGTAGATCGCCCCAAACCTGGTTTGCCCTGACAGGGCGGAACACCGGGGAGCTGTTTTTT | CASRSPQTWFALTGRNTGELFF
TRBJ2-5 | TRBV19 | NA | NA | TGTGCCAGCTCACCACGGTTACAAGAGACCCAGTACTTC | CASSPRLQETQYF
TRBJ2-1 | TRBV11-3 | NA | TRBD2 | TGTGCCAGCAGCTCTGGGACTAGCGGGAAGAGCTCCTACAATGAGCAGTTCTTC | CASSSGTSGKSSYNEQFF
TRBJ1-1 | TRBV5-1 | few | NA | TGCGCCAGCAGCTTGGGCTATAACCAGGTCGAGGAAGCTTTCTTT | CASSLGYNQVEEAFF
TRBJ1-2 | TRBV6-5 | NA | NA | TGTGCCAGCAGAACAGGGCGAGGCTACACCTTC | CASRTGRGYTF
TRBJ2-2 | TRBV6-1 | NA | NA | TGTGCCCACGGCTTGAGCAGGAACACCGGGGAGCTGTTTTTT | CAHGLSRNTGELFF
TRBJ1-5 | TRBV2 | NA | NA | TGTGCCAGCAGCGGGGACACCTATCAGCCCCAGCATTTT | CASSGDTYQPQHF
TRBJ2-1 | TRBV30 | NA | TRBD2 | TGTGCCTGGAGTGGGGGACTAGCGGGAGTAAATTTCTTC | CAWSGGLAGVNFF
TRBJ1-2 | TRBV29-1 | few | NA | TGCAGCGTTTTCAATTCGGACTATGGCTACACCTTC | CSVFNSDYGYTF
TRBJ2-7 | TRBV5-8 | NA | NA | TGTGCCAGCAGCTTGTTTTCCGAGCAGTACTTC | CASSLFSEQYF
TRBJ2-6 | TRBV7-9 | NA | NA | TGTGCCAGCAGCTTAGGGGGGGTGGCTGGGGCCAACGTCCTGACTTTC | CASSLGGVAGANVLTF
TRBJ2-7 | TRBV7-8 | NA | TRBD2 | TGTGCCAGCAGCGGGTGGGACAGATGGGGAACAGGGCTAGCGGGAGTCGAGCAGTACTTC | CASSGWDRWGTGLAGVEQYF
TRBJ2-4 | TRBV5-1 | NA | TRBD2 | TGCGCCAGCAGTAAGACGGGGGGGACCAAAAACATTCAGTACTTC | CASSKTGGTKNIQYF
TRBJ1-5 | TRBV6-4 | NA | NA | TGTGCCAGCAGTGACTTTCCCGGGGCAAATCAGCCCCAGCATTTT | CASSDFPGANQPQHF
TRBJ1-2 | TRBV4-2 | few | NA | TGTGCCAGCAGCCAGGGGGCTCAGGGGAGCTATGGCTACACCTTC | CASSQGAQGSYGYTF
TRBJ2-7 | TRBV6-5 | NA | TRBD2 | TGTGCCAGCAGGACCCAAATGACTAGCATATACGAGCAGTACTTC | CASRTQMTSIYEQYF
TRBJ2-7 | TRBV13 | NA | NA | TGTGCCAGCAGCTACTCCTACGAGCAGTACTTC | CASSYSYEQYF
TRBJ1-2 | TRBV10-3 | once | NA | TGTGCCATCAGTGAAAGGGGAACGGACTATGGCTACACCTTC | CAISERGTDYGYTF
TRBJ2-2 | TRBV9 | NA | TRBD1 | TGTGCCAGCAGCTCTCGACAGGGGACGAACACCGGGGAGCTGTTTTTT | CASSSRQGTNTGELFF
TRBJ2-7 | TRBV4-1 | NA | NA | TGCGCCAGCAGCTTTACTCCGGTCCAGGCCTACGAGCAGTACTTC | CASSFTPVQAYEQYF
TRBJ2-7 | TRBV18 | NA | NA | TGTGCCAGCTCACCACAAAACGAGCAGTACTTC | CASSPQNEQYF
TRBJ2-3 | TRBV19 | NA | NA | TGTGCCAGTAGGCAACCTGCTAGCACAGATACGCAGTATTTT | CASRQPASTDTQYF
TRBJ2-2 | TRBV18 | once | TRBD2 | TGTGCCAGCTCACCATCCGCAGCGGGAGTGAACACCGGGGAGCTGTTTTTT | CASSPSAAGVNTGELFF
TRBJ2-1 | TRBV23-1 | few | NA | TGCGCCAGCAGTCAGGGAGTGTTCTTC | CASSQGVFF
TRBJ1-2 | TRBV14 | NA | NA | TGTGCCAGCAGCCAAGATCGGGGATACGGCTATGGCTACACCTTC | CASSQDRGYGYGYTF
TRBJ2-7 | TRBV5-5 | NA | NA | TGTGCCAGCAGCCCCTGGGGGATGACCTACGAGCAGTACTTC | CASSPWGMTYEQYF
TRBJ2-7 | TRBV7-2 | NA | TRBD2 | TGTGCCAGCAGCTTGACTAGCGGGTCCTTCACGAGCTCCTACGAGCAGTACTTC | CASSLTSGSFTSSYEQYF
TRBJ2-7 | TRBV10-3 | NA | NA | TGTGCCATCAGTGAGTCGAATGGGGGCTACGAGCAGTACTTC | CAISESNGGYEQYF